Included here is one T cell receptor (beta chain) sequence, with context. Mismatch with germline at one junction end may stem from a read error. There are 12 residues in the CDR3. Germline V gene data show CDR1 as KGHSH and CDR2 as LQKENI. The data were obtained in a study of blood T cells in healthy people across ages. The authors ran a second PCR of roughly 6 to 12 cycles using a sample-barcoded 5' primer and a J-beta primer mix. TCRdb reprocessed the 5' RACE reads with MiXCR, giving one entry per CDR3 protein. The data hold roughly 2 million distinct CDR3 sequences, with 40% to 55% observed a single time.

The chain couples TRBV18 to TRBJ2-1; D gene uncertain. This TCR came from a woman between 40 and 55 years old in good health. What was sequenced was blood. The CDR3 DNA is TGTGCCAGCGCACCTCTGGACAATGAGCAGTTCTTC. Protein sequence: CASAPLDNEQFF.